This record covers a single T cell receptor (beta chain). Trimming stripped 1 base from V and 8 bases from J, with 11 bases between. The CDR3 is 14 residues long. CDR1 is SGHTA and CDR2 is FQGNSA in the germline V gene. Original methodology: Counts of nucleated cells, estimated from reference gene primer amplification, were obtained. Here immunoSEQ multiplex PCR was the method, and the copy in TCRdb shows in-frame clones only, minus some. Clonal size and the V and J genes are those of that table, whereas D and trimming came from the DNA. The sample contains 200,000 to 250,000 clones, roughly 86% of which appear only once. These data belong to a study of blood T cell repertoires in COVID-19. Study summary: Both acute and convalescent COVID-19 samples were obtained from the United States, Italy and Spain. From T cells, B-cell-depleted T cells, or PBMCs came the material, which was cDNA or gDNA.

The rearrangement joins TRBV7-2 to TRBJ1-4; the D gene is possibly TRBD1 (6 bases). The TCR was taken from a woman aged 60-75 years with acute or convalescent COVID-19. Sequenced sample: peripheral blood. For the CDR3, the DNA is TGTGCCAGCAGCTTAGAACAGGGTGGGGAAAAACTGTTTTTT. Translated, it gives CASSLEQGGEKLFF.